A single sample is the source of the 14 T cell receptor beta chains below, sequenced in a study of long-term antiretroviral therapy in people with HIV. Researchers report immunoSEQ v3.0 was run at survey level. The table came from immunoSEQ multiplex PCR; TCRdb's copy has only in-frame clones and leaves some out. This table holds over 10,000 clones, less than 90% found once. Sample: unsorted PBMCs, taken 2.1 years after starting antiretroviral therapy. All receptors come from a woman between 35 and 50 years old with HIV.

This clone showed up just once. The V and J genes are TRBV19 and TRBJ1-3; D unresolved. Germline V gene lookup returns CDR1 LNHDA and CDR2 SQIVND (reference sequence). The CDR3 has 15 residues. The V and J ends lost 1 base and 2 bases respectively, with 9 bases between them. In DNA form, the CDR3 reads TGTGCCAGTAGTATAGGAGGCTCACCTGGAAACACCATATATTTT. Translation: CASSIGGSPGNTIYF.

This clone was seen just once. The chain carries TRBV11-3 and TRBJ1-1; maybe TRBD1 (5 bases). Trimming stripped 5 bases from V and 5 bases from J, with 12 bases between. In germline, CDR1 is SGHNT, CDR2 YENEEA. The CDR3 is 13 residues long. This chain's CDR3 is CASSQGRATEAFF. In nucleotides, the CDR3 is TGTGCCAGCAGCCAGGGTAGGGCTACTGAAGCTTTCTTT.

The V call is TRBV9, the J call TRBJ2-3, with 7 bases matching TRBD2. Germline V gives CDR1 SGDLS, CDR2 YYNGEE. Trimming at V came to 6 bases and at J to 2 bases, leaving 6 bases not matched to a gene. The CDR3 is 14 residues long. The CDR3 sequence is CASNPSGNTDTQYF. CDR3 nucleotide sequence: TGTGCCAGCAACCCTAGCGGAAACACAGATACGCAGTATTTT.

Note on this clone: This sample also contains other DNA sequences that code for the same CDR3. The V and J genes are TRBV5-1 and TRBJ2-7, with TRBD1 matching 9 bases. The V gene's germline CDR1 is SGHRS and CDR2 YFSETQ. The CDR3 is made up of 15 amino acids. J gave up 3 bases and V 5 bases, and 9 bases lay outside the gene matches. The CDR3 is CASRITGQGYYEQYF. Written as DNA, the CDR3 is TGCGCCAGCAGAATTACGGGACAGGGCTACTACGAGCAGTACTTC.

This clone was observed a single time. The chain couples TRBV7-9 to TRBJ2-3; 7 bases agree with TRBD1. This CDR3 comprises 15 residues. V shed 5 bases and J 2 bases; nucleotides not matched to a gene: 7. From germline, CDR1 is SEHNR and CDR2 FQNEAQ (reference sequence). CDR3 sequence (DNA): TGTGCCAGCAGCACAGGGGTTGGGTCCACAGATACGCAGTATTTT. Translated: CASSTGVGSTDTQYF.

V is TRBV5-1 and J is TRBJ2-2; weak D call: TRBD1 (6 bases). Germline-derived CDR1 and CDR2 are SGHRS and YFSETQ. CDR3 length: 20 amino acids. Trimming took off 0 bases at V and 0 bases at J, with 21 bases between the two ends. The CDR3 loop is CASSLARTASLSPNTGELFF. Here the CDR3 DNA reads TGCGCCAGCAGCTTGGCGAGGACAGCCTCTTTATCCCCGAACACCGGGGAGCTGTTTTTT.

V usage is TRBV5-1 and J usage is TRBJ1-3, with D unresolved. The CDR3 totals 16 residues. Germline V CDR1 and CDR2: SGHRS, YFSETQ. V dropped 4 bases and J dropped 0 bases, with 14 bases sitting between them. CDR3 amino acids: CASSPSYVSSGNTIYF. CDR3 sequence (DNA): TGCGCCAGCAGCCCCTCCTATGTAAGCTCTGGAAACACCATATATTTT.

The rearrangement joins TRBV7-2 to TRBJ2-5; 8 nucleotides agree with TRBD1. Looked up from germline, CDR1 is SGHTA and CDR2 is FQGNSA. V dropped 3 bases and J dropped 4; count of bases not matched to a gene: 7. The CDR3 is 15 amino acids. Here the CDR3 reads CASSFITGGRETQYF. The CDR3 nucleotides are TGTGCCAGCAGCTTTATTACAGGGGGTCGAGAGACCCAGTACTTC. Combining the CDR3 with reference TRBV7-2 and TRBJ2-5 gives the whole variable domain GAGVSQSPSNKVTEKGKDVELRCDPISGHTALYWYRQSLGQGLEFLIYFQGNSAPDKSGLPSDRFSAERTGGSVSTLTIQRTQQEDSAVYLCASSFITGGRETQYFGPGTRLLVL.

CDR3 region: CASSFGQFYGYTF. The CDR3 DNA reads TGTGCCAGCAGTTTCGGACAGTTTTATGGCTACACCTTC. This chain joins TRBV27 and TRBJ1-2; TRBD1 is a possible D gene (6 bases). Germline CDR1 MNHEY, CDR2 SMNVEV (reference sequence). The CDR3 covers 13 residues. Trimming pared 3 bases from V and 5 bases from J, leaving 10 bases between.

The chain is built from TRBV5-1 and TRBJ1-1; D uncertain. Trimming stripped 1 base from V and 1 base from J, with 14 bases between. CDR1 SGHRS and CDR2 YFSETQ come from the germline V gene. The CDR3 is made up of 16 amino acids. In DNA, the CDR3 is TGCGCCAGCAGCTTGCATTTAACCGACCGGAACACTGAAGCTTTCTTT. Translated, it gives CASSLHLTDRNTEAFF.

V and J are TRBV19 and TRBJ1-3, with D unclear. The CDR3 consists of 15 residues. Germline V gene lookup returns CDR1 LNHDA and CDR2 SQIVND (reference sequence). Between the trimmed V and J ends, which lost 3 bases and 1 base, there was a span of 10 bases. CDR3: CASSIFGDSGNTIYF. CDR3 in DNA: TGTGCCAGTAGTATTTTCGGGGATTCTGGAAACACCATATATTTT. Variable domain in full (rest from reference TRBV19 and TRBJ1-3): DGGITQSPKYLFRKEGQNVTLSCEQNLNHDAMYWYRQDPGQGLRLIYYSQIVNDFQKGDIAEGYSVSREKKESFPLTVTSAQKNPTAFYLCASSIFGDSGNTIYFGEGSWLTVV.

The CDR3 protein is CASSLPGQGTDTQYF. CDR3 in DNA: TGTGCCAGCAGCTTACCGGGACAGGGCACAGATACGCAGTATTTT. V gene TRBV5-8 combines with J gene TRBJ2-3; 8 bases are a match to TRBD1. Looked up from germline, CDR1 is SGHTS and CDR2 is YDEGEE. The CDR3 has 15 amino acids. Trimming took 2 bases from V and 1 from J; bases not matched to a gene: 3.

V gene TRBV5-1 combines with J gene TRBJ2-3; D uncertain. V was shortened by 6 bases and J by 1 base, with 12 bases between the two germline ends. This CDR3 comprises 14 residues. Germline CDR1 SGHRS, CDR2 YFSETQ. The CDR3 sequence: CASTVWGGTDTQYF. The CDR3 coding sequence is TGCGCCAGCACTGTGTGGGGTGGCACAGATACGCAGTATTTT.

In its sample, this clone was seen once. The CDR3 loop reads CASSSRGTGANVLTF. The CDR3 DNA is TGTGCCAGCAGCTCGAGGGGTACTGGGGCCAACGTCCTGACTTTC. The chain has TRBV5-5 and TRBJ2-6; D may match TRBD1 or TRBD2 (5 bases each). Germline CDR1 reads SGHKS; CDR2 reads YYEKEE (reference sequence). The CDR3 has 15 residues. V lost 3 bases and J 2 bases, leaving 9 bases between the germline ends.